This TCR beta chain was recorded in a study of regulatory T cells in long-lasting Graves disease. The sample's time point: newly diagnosed GD, antithyroid drugs for less than 3 months. The TCR library was prepared using RNA isolated from PBMCs. Points from the study as a whole: Newly diagnosed patients had higher TCR diversity than persistent Graves' patients did.

HTBI primers from iRepertoire and Arm-PCR of CDR3 regions yielded the TCR beta libraries. TCRdb reprocessed the multiplex PCR reads with MiXCR, giving one entry per CDR3 protein. The table includes over 300,000 distinct CDR3 sequences, roughly a sixth detected once. Trimming left V 5 bases short and J 4 bases short, with 14 bases between. The CDR3 contains 15 residues. In this sample, this clonotype turned up many times. What it recognizes is unknown. The genes are TRBV12-3 or TRBV12-4 and TRBJ2-2; a possible D gene is TRBD2 (5 bases). The source of this sequence is a female donor with Graves disease. The specimen was peripheral blood mononuclear cells (PBMCs), collected at new diagnosis, from a patient treated with antithyroid drugs. DNA for the CDR3: TGTGCCAGCAGTCCCGGACTGTCGTTCACCGGGGAGCTGTTTTTT. It translates to CASSPGLSFTGELFF.